One sample yielded the 6 T cell receptor beta chains listed below, sequenced in a study of blood T cell repertoires in COVID-19 (dated by TCRdb to 2020 to 2022). Library preparation used the immunoSEQ multiplex PCR assay. This immuneACCESS table, as held by TCRdb, lists in-frame sequences with V and J called but not all clones. Of the missing ones, under half trace to an unresolved V gene in checked studies; the others have no known cause. This sample comprises approximately 380,000 clones, 88% of them detected only once. The ten largest clonotypes hold 1.2% of the sample. The sample comprised PBMCs or T cells enriched from blood (not recorded which). Every receptor here comes from a woman aged 18-29 years who had recovered from COVID-19.

The chain recombines TRBV13 with TRBJ2-7; 8 nucleotides match TRBD2. J gave up 4 bases and V 5 bases, and 10 bases lay outside the gene matches. Germline-derived CDR1 and CDR2 are PRHDT and FYEKMQ (reference sequence). There are 15 residues in the CDR3. The CDR3 region is CASSTKGLARYEQYF. The DNA of the CDR3 is TGTGCCAGCAGCACCAAAGGACTAGCCAGGTACGAGCAGTACTTC.

This chain connects TRBV5-1 to TRBJ1-2; TRBD1 might be the D (6 bases). The germline gives CDR1 SGHRS, CDR2 YFSETQ. The CDR3 contains 14 residues. V gave up 0 bases and J gave up 2 bases, with 8 bases separating them. The CDR3 reads CASSLETGNYGYTF. The CDR3 region has the DNA TGCGCCAGCAGCTTGGAGACAGGCAACTATGGCTACACCTTC.

The chain employs TRBV18 and TRBJ1-2; 9 bases are shared with TRBD1. The germline CDR1 and CDR2 sequences are KGHSH and LQKENI. V dropped 3 bases and J dropped 1; count of bases not matched to a gene: 3. The CDR3 runs 15 residues. The CDR3 DNA sequence: TGTGCCAGCTCACCGAGACAGGGGGATAACTATGGCTACACCTTC. Translation gives CASSPRQGDNYGYTF.

The chain is built from TRBV5-1 and TRBJ1-1, with 9 bases aligning to TRBD1. Trimming at V came to 4 bases and at J to 3 bases, leaving 10 bases not matched to a gene. Germline CDR1 and CDR2: SGHRS and YFSETQ. The CDR3 is 16 amino acids. The CDR3 reads CASSTDRGIRDTEAFF. The CDR3 DNA follows: TGCGCCAGCAGCACGGACAGGGGAATTCGGGACACTGAAGCTTTCTTT.

Here the CDR3 DNA reads TGTGCCAGCGGAATGGGCGGGAGCACAGATACGCAGTATTTT. It translates to CASGMGGSTDTQYF. The chain combines TRBV9 with TRBJ2-3, with D possibly being TRBD2 (5 bases). Germline CDR1 and CDR2: SGDLS and YYNGEE. V was trimmed by 7 bases and J by 0 bases, leaving 12 bases between them. CDR3 length: 14 amino acids.

The chain joins TRBV12-5 to TRBJ2-1, with TRBD2 matching 10 bases. With 0 bases clipped from V and 5 bases from J, the junction kept 7 bases outside the gene matches. The CDR3 loop spans 17 amino acids. The germline gives CDR1 LGHNT, CDR2 FRNRAP. The chain's CDR3 is CASGLVHKRGGHNEQFF. The CDR3 nucleotides read TGTGCTAGTGGTTTGGTACACAAGCGGGGGGGCCACAATGAGCAGTTCTTC.